This is a list of T cell receptor beta chains from one sample in a study of tumor-infiltrating lymphocytes in primary liver carcinoma. Using its own MiXCR run on the multiplex PCR reads, TCRdb lists one record per CDR3 protein. The sample holds 320,000 or so distinct CDR3 sequences, approximately 65% seen once. The specimen was peripheral blood. Every receptor here comes from a man aged 35 to 55 with primary liver carcinoma and hepatitis B virus infection. Both conserved end residues are trimmed from each CDR3.

TRBV29-1	TRBJ2-7	RVAPTGLHEQY
TRBV5-4	TRBJ1-1	ASSLMNTEAS
TRBV5-4	TRBJ1-3	ASSYGQGTGNTIY
TRBV11-1	TRBJ2-1	VSSQPLSEQL
TRBV15	TRBJ1-1	ATSRDLPGNSVNTEAF
TRBV29-1	TRBJ2-7	SVEARGVSEQY
TRBV5-1	TRBJ2-7	ASSLAGRRDEQY
TRBV5-5	TRBJ2-1	ASIIGPQESEQF
TRBV10-1	TRBJ2-5	ASSESEGVQGTQY
TRBV9	TRBJ2-2	ASSGLAGGTGELF
TRBV5-5	TRBJ1-1	ASSFRGGNEAL
TRBV4-1	TRBJ2-7	ASSRAGTGFSYEQY
TRBV18	TRBJ2-2	ASSPLPSGGNTGELF
TRBV6-6	TRBJ2-1	ASSTRGGQSTYNEQF
TRBV7-9	TRBJ2-5	ASSLVTQETQY
TRBV4-1	TRBJ2-4	AGSQDTSGSYGGKNIQY
TRBV11-2	TRBJ2-1	ASSLVGIPYNEQF
TRBV6-1	TRBJ2-1	ASSRGTSGFNERF
TRBV4-2	TRBJ2-7	ASSQDLAGGRLEQY
TRBV6-6	TRBJ2-3	ASRSSGTGGRTDTQY
TRBV10-3	TRBJ2-7	AIAEGAYEQY
TRBV7-9	TRBJ1-1	ASRLMETEAF
TRBV7-9	TRBJ1-1	ASSSPVTAKNTEAF
TRBV29-1	TRBJ2-3	SVDPSSGGVTDTQY
TRBV7-9	TRBJ2-1	ARSLAASHEQF
TRBV12-3/TRBV12-4	TRBJ2-7	ASSFRGQGEQY
TRBV7-8	TRBJ2-4	ASGHLSSGLPKNIQY